This TCR beta chain was profiled in a study of T-cell reconstitution after alpha-beta-depleted transplantation in children. In this sample, this clonotype turned up a few times. Its target is unknown. Study outcomes and limitations: Newly produced T cells mostly provided counts and TCRbeta diversity after one year, as hyperexpanded clones declined. Approximately two months post-transplant, alpha-beta T cells reportedly originated from several hundred expanded graft clones.

Unique molecular identifiers were used to barcode this TCRbeta library. A single record per CDR3 protein comes from TCRdb applying MiXCR to the PCR reads. The sample includes approximately 230,000 distinct CDR3 sequences, roughly a quarter of them seen just once. CDR1 and CDR2 (germline): SGDLS, YYNGEE. This CDR3 has 18 residues. The trim removed 4 bases at V and 5 bases at J, leaving 15 bases unmatched. This TCR came from a female patient aged 2 to 10 who had a stem cell transplant for congenital amegakaryocytic thrombocytopenia, so the T cells may come from the graft donor. The specimen comprised PBMCs, mostly from graft donor cells, sampled 360 days after TCRalphabeta/CD19-depleted stem cell transplant. The chain carries TRBV9 and TRBJ1-6, with 7 positions matching TRBD1. CDR3 loop: CASSTQSWGDRNNSPLHF. The CDR3 nucleotides are TGTGCCAGCAGCACCCAGTCCTGGGGGGACAGAAATAATTCACCCCTCCACTTT.